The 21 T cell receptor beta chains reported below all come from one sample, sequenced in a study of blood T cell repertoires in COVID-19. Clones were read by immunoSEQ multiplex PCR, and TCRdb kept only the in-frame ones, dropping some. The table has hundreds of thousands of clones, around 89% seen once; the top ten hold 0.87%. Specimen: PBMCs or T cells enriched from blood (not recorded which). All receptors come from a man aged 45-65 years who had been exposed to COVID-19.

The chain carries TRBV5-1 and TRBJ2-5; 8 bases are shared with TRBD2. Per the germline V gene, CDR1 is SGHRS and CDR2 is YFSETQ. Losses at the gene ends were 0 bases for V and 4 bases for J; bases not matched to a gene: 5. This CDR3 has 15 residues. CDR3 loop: CASSLAGLVSETQYF. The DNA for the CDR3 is TGCGCCAGCAGCTTGGCGGGACTAGTATCAGAGACCCAGTACTTC. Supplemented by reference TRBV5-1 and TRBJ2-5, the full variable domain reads KAGVTQTPRYLIKTRGQQVTLSCSPISGHRSVSWYQQTPGQGLQFLFEYFSETQRNKGNFPGRFSGRQFSNSRSEMNVSTLELGDSALYLCASSLAGLVSETQYFGPGTRLLVL.

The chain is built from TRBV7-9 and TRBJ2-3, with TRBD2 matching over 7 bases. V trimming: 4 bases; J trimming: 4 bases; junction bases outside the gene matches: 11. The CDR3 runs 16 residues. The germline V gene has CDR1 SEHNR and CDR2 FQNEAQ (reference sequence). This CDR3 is CASSYSGTIPADTQYF. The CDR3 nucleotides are TGTGCCAGCAGCTACTCCGGGACTATACCGGCAGATACGCAGTATTTT.

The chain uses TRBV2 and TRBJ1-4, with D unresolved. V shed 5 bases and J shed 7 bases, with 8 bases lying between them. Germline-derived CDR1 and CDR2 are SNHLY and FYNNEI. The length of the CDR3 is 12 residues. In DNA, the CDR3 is TGTGCCAGCAGTCTTCACGGTGAAAAACTGTTTTTT. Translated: CASSLHGEKLFF.

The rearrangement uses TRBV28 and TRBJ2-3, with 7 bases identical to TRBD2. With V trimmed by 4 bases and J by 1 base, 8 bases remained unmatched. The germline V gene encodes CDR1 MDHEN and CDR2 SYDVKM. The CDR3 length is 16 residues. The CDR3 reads CASSSRGSGGTDTQYF. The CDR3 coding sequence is TGTGCCAGCAGTTCTCGCGGGAGTGGGGGCACAGATACGCAGTATTTT.

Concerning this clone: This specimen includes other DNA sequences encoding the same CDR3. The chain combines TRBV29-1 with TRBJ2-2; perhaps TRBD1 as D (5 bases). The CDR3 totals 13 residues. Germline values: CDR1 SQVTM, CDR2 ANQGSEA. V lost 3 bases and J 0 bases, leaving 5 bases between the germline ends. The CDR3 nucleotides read TGCAGCGTTGACAGGGCGAACACCGGGGAGCTGTTTTTT. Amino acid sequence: CSVDRANTGELFF.

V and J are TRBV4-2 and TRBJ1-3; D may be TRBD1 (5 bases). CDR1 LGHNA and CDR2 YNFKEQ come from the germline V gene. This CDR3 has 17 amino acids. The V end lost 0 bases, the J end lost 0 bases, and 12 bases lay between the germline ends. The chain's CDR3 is CASSQDLWGSSGNTIYF. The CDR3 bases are TGTGCCAGCAGCCAAGATCTGTGGGGCAGCTCTGGAAACACCATATATTTT.

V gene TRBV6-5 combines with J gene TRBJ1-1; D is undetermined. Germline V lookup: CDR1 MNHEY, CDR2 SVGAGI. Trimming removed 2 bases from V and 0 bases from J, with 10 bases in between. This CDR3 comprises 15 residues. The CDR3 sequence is CASSYQTAVNTEAFF. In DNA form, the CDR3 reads TGTGCCAGCAGTTACCAAACAGCGGTGAACACTGAAGCTTTCTTT.

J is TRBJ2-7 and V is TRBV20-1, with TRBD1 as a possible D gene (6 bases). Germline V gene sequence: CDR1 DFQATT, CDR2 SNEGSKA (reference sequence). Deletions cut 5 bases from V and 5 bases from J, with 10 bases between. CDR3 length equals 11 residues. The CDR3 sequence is CSAEQGNEQYF. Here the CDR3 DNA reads TGCAGTGCTGAACAGGGTAACGAGCAGTACTTC.

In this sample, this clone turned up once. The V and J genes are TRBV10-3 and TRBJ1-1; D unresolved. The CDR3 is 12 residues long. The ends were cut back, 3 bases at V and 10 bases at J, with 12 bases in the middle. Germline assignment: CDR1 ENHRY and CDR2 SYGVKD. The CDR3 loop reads CAISEGLAGAFF. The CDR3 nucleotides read TGTGCCATCAGTGAAGGGTTGGCGGGAGCTTTCTTT.

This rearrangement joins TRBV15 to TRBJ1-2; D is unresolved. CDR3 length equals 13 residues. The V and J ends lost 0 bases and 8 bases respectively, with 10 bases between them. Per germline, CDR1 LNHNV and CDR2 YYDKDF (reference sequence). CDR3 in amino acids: CATSRDNDNGYTF. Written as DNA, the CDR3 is TGTGCCACCAGCAGAGATAACGACAACGGCTACACCTTC.

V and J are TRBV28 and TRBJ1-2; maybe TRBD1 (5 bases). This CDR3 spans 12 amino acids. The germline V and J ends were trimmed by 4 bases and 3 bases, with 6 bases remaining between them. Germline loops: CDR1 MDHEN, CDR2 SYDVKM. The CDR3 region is CASSSGYYGYTF. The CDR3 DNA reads TGTGCCAGCAGTTCAGGGTACTATGGCTACACCTTC.

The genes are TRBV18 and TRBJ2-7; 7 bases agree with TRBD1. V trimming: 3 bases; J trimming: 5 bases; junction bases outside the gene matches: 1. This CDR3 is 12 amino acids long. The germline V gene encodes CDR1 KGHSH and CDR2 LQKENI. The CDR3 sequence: CASSPTGDEQYV. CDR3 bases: TGTGCCAGCTCACCTACAGGGGACGAGCAGTACGTC.

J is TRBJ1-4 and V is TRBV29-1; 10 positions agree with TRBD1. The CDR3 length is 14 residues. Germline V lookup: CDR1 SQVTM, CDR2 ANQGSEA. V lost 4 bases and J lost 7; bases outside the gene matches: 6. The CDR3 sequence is CSVGDRGRGEKLFF. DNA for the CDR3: TGCAGCGTTGGAGACAGGGGGCGCGGTGAAAAACTGTTTTTT.

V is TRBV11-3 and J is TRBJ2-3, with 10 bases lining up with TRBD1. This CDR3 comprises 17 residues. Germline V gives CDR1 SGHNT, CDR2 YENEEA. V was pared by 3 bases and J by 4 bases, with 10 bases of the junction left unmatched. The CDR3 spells CASSLPSGTGEADTQYF. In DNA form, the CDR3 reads TGTGCCAGCAGCTTGCCTTCCGGGACAGGGGAAGCAGATACGCAGTATTTT.

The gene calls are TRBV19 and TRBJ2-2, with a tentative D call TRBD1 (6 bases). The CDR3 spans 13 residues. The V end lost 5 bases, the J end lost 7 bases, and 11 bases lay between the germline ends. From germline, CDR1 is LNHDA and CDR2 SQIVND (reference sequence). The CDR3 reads CASSSQGIGELFF. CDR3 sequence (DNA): TGTGCCAGTAGTTCACAGGGAATCGGGGAGCTGTTTTTT.

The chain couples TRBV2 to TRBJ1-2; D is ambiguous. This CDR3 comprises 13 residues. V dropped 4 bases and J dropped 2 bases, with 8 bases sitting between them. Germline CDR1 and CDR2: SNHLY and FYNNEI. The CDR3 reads CASSGTGNYGYTF. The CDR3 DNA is TGTGCCAGCAGTGGAACGGGGAACTATGGCTACACCTTC.

CDR3 bases: TGTGCCAGCAGTTACCTCCTGGGGCGCGGTGAAGCTTTCTTT. This translates into CASSYLLGRGEAFF. The V and J genes are TRBV6-5 and TRBJ1-1, with D possibly matching TRBD1 (5 bases). The V gene's germline CDR1 is MNHEY and CDR2 SVGAGI. The CDR3 is 14 residues long. Trimming took 2 bases from V and 7 from J, leaving 14 bases between them.

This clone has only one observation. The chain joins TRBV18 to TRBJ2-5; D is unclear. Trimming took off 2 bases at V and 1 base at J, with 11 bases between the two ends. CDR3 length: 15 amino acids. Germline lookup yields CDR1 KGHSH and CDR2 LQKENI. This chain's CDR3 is CASSPTVNSQETQYF. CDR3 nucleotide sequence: TGTGCCAGCTCACCAACGGTGAACAGCCAAGAGACCCAGTACTTC.

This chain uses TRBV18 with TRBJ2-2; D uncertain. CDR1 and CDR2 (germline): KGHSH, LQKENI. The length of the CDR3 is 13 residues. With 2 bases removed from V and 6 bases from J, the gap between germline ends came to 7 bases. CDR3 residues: CASSPDISGELFF. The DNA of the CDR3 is TGTGCCAGCTCACCAGACATCTCCGGGGAGCTGTTTTTT.

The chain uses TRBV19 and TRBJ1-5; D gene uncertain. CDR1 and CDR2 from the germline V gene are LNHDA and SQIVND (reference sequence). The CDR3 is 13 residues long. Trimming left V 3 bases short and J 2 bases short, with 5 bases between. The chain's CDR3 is CASSIAGNQPQHF. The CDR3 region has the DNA TGTGCCAGTAGTATTGCAGGCAATCAGCCCCAGCATTTT.

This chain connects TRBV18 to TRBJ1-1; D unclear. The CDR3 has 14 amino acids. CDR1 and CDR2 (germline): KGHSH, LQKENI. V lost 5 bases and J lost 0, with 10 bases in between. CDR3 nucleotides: TGTGCCAGCTCATACTTTGAACTGAACACTGAAGCTTTCTTT. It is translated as CASSYFELNTEAFF.